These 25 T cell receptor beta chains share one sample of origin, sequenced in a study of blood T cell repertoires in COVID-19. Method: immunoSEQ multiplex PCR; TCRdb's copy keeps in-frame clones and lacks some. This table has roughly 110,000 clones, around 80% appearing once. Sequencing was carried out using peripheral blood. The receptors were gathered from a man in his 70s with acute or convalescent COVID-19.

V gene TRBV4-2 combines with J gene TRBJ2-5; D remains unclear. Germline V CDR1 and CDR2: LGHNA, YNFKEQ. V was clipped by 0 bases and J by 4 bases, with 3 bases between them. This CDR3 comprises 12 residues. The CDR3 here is CASSQELETQYF. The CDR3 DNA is TGTGCCAGCAGCCAAGAACTAGAGACCCAGTACTTC.

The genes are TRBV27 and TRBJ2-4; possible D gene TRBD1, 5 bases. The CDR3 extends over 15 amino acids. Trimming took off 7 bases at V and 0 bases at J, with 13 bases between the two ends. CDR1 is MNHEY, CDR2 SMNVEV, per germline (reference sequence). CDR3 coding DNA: TGTGCCAGCAAGGTAGACAGCCTAGCCAAAAACATTCAGTACTTC. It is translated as CASKVDSLAKNIQYF.

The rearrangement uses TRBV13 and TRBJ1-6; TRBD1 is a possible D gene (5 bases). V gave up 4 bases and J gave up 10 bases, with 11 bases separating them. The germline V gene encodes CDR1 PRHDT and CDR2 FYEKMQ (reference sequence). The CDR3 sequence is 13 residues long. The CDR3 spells CASSSGGNSPLHF. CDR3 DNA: TGTGCCAGCAGCTCCGGGGGGAACTCACCCCTCCACTTT.

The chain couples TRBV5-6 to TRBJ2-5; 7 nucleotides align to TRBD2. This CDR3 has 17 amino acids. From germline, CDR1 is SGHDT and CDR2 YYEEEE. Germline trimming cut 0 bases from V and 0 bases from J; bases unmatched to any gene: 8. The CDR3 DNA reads TGTGCCAGCAGCTTGGGACCCTGGGGAGGGGACCAAGAGACCCAGTACTTC. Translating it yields CASSLGPWGGDQETQYF.

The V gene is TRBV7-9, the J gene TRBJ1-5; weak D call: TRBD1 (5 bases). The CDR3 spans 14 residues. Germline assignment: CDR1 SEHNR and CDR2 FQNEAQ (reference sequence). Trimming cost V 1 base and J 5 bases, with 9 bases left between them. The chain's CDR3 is CASSLGTIYQPQHF. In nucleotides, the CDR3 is TGTGCCAGCAGCTTAGGGACAATCTATCAGCCCCAGCATTTT.

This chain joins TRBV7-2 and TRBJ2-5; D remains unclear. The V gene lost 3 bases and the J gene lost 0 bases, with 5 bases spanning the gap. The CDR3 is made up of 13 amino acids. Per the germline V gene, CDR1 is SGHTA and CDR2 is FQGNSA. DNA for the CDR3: TGTGCCAGCAGCTTGTCCTACCAAGAGACCCAGTACTTC. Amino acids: CASSLSYQETQYF.

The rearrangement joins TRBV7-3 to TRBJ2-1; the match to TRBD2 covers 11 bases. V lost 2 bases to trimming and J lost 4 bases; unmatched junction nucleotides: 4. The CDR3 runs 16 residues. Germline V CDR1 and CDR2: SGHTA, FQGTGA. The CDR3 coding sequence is TGTGCCAGCAGCTTAGAGGCTAGCGGGGGGTACAATGAGCAGTTCTTC. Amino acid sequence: CASSLEASGGYNEQFF. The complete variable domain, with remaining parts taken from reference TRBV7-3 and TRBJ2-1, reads GAGVSQTPSNKVTEKGKYVELRCDPISGHTALYWYRQSLGQGPEFLIYFQGTGAADDSGLPNDRFFAVRPEGSVSTLKIQRTERGDSAVYLCASSLEASGGYNEQFFGPGTRLTVL.

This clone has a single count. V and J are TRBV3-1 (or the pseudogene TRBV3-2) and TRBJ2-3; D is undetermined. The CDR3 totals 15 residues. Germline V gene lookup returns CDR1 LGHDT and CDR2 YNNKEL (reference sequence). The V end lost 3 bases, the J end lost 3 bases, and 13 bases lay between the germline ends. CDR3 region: CASSQQHRLTDTQYF. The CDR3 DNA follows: TGTGCCAGCAGCCAGCAGCACAGATTGACAGATACGCAGTATTTT.

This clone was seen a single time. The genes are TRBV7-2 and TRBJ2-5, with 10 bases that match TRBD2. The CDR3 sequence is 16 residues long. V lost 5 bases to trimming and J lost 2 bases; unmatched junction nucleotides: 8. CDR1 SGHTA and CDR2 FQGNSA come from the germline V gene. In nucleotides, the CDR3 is TGTGCCAGCAGCCCCTTGTCTAGCGGGGGACAAGAGACCCAGTACTTC. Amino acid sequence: CASSPLSSGGQETQYF.

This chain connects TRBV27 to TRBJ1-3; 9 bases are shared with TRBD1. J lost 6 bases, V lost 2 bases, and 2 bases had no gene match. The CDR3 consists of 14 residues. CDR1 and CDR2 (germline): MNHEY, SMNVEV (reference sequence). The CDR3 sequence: CASSLVQGANTIYF. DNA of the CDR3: TGTGCCAGCAGTTTAGTACAGGGGGCAAACACCATATATTTT.

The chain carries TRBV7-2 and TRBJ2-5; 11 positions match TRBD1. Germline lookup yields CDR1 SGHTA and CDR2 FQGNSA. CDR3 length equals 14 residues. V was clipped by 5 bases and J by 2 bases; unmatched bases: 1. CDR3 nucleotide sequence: TGTGCCAGCAGCGGGGACAGGGGGCAAGAGACCCAGTACTTC. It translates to CASSGDRGQETQYF.

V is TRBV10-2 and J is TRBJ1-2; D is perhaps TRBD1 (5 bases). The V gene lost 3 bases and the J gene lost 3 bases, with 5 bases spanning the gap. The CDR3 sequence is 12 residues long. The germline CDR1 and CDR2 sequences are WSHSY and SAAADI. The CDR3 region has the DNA TGCGCCAGCAGTGAACAGGACTATGGCTACACCTTC. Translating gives CASSEQDYGYTF.

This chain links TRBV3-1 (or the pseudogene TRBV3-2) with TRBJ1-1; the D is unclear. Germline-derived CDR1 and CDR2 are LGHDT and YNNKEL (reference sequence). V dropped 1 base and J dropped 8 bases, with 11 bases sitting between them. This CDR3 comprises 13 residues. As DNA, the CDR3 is TGTGCCAGCAGCCAAGTTTCAGAACAGGAAGCTTTCTTT. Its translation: CASSQVSEQEAFF.

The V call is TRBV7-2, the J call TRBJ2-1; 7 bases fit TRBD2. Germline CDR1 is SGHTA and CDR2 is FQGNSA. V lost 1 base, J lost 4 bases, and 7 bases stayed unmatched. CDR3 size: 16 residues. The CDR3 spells CASSLVAGTNYNEQFF. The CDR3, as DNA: TGTGCCAGCAGCTTAGTAGCGGGTACCAATTACAATGAGCAGTTCTTC.

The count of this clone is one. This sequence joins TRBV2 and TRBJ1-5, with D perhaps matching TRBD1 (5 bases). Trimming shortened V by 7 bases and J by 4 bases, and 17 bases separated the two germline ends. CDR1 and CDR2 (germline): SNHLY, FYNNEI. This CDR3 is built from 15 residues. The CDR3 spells CASTGGVGRNQPQHF. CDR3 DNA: TGTGCCAGCACCGGGGGGGTGGGACGGAATCAGCCCCAGCATTTT.

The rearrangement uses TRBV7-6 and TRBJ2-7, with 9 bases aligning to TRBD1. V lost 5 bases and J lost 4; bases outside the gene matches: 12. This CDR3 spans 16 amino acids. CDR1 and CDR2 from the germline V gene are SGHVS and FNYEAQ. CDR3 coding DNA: TGTGCCAGCAGCCTCACATCGGGACAGGGTCCATACGAGCAGTACTTC. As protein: CASSLTSGQGPYEQYF. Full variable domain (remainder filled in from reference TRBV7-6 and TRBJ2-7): GAGVSQSPRYKVTKRGQDVALRCDPISGHVSLYWYRQALGQGPEFLTYFNYEAQQDKSGLPNDRFSAERPEGSISTLTIQRTEQRDSAMYRCASSLTSGQGPYEQYFGPGTRLTVT.

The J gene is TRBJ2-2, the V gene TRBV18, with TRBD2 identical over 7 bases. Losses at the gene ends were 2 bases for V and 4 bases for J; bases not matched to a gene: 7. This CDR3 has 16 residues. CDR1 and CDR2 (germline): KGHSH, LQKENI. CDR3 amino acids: CASSPSRGEGTGELFF. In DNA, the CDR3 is TGTGCCAGCTCACCATCTCGCGGGGAGGGCACCGGGGAGCTGTTTTTT.

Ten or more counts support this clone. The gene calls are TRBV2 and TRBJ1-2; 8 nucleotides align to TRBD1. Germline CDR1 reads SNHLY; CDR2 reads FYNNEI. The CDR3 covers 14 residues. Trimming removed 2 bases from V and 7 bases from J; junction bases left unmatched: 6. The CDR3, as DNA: TGTGCCAGCAGTGAACAGACAGGGGCAATTGGCTACACCTTC. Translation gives CASSEQTGAIGYTF.

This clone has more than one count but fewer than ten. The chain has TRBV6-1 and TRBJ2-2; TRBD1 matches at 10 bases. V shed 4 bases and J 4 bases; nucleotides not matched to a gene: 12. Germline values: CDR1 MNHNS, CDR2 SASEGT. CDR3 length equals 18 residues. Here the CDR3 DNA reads TGTGCCAGCAGTGTATATCGACAGGGGGCGCCGACCACCGGGGAGCTGTTTTTT. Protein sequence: CASSVYRQGAPTTGELFF.

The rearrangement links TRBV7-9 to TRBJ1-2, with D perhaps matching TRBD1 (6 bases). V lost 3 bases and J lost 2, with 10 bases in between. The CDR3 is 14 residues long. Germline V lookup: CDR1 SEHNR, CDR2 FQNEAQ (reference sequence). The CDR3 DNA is TGTGCCAGCAGCTTCGCGGGGGCAAACTATGGCTACACCTTC. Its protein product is CASSFAGANYGYTF.

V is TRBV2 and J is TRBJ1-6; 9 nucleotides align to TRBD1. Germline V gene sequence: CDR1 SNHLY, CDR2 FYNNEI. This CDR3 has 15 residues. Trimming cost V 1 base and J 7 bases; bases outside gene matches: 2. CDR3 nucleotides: TGTGCCAGCAGTGAAGAGGGGACAGGGAATTCACCCCTCCACTTT. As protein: CASSEEGTGNSPLHF. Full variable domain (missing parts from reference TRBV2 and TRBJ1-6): EPEVTQTPSHQVTQMGQEVILRCVPISNHLYFYWYRQILGQKVEFLVSFYNNEISEKSEIFDDQFSVERPDGSNFTLKIRSTKLEDSAMYFCASSEEGTGNSPLHFGNGTRLTVT.

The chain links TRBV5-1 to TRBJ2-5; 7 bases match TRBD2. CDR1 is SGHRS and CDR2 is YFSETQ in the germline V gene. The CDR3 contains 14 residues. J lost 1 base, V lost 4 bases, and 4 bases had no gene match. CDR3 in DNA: TGCGCCAGCAGCCCTGGGACTACCCAAGAGACCCAGTACTTC. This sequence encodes CASSPGTTQETQYF. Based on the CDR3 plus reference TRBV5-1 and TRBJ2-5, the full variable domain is KAGVTQTPRYLIKTRGQQVTLSCSPISGHRSVSWYQQTPGQGLQFLFEYFSETQRNKGNFPGRFSGRQFSNSRSEMNVSTLELGDSALYLCASSPGTTQETQYFGPGTRLLVL.

Written as DNA, the CDR3 is TGTGCCAGCAGCCGCGGGAGCTCTGGGGCCAACGTCCTGACTTTC. Protein: CASSRGSSGANVLTF. The rearrangement uses TRBV7-3 and TRBJ2-6; TRBD2 aligns across 7 bases. The CDR3 consists of 15 residues. Germline CDR1 SGHTA, CDR2 FQGTGA. The junction had 1 base not matched to a gene; V was cut back by 5 bases and J by 0 bases.

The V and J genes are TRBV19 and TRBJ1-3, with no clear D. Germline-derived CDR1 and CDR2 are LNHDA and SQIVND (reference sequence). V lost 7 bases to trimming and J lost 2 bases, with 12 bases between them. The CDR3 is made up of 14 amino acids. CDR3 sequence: CASIPTGPGNTIYF. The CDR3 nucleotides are TGTGCCAGTATTCCGACTGGTCCTGGAAACACCATATATTTT. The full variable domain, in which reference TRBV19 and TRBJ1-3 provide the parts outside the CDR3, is DGGITQSPKYLFRKEGQNVTLSCEQNLNHDAMYWYRQDPGQGLRLIYYSQIVNDFQKGDIAEGYSVSREKKESFPLTVTSAQKNPTAFYLCASIPTGPGNTIYFGEGSWLTVV.

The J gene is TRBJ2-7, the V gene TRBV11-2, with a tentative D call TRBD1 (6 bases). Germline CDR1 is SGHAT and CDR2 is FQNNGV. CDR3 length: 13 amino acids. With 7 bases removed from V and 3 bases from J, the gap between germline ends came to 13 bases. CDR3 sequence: CASTLQGYYEQYF. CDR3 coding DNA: TGTGCCAGCACCCTACAGGGTTACTACGAGCAGTACTTC.